This T cell receptor (beta chain) was observed in a study of T cell responses to AZD1222 COVID-19 vaccine. Study-level findings and limits: Unmutated variant regions reportedly attract nearly half of all spike-specific TCRs. AZD1222 recipients seropositive at baseline numbered only six or seven. Clonal diversity was possibly underestimated; the donors were predominantly white British and more often female. Mapped onto spike, vaccine-associated CD4 TCRs spanned it and were dominant at 160-218 and 743-854.

This clone was detected a few times. As yet, its antigen is unknown. Here immunoSEQ multiplex PCR was the method, and the copy in TCRdb shows in-frame clones only, minus some. The data show about 170,000 clones, with just under 95% seen just once and roughly 1.5% held by the top ten. The CDR3 totals 14 residues. Per the germline V gene, CDR1 is WSHSY and CDR2 is SAAADI. Trimming took 5 bases from V and 4 from J, leaving 14 bases between them. Sequenced material: peripheral blood, taken on day 0 of AZD1222 vaccination. J is TRBJ1-2 and V is TRBV10-2; weak D call: TRBD1 (6 bases). This sequence originates from an adult in good health. This CDR3 is CASSRDGTTYGYTF. Written as DNA, the CDR3 is TGCGCCAGCAGTCGAGACGGGACAACCTATGGCTACACCTTC.